A single sample gave rise to the 4 T cell receptor beta chains below, sequenced in a study of blood T cell repertoires in COVID-19 (dated by TCRdb to about 2020). To prepare the library, the immunoSEQ multiplex PCR assay was applied. Here the immuneACCESS table is served through TCRdb, limited to in-frame sequences with V and J called. Missing clones are a known gap in these copies; in checked studies unresolved V genes cover under half, and the rest lacks a known reason. This sample comprises approximately 70,000 clones, more than 90% of them detected only once. The ten largest clones take up around 14% of the sample. Sequenced: peripheral blood. These TCRs come from a human donor with active COVID-19. The donor label of this sample is uncertain.

This sequence joins TRBV19 and TRBJ1-5; possible D gene TRBD1, 6 bases. The germline gives CDR1 LNHDA, CDR2 SQIVND (reference sequence). The CDR3 consists of 18 residues. V was cut by 6 bases and J by 1 base, with 22 bases left in between. This CDR3 reads CASRGVAGEIRSNQPQHF. CDR3 coding DNA: TGTGCCAGTAGGGGAGTGGCAGGGGAAATACGAAGCAATCAGCCCCAGCATTTT.

The V gene is TRBV15, the J gene TRBJ2-1; the match to TRBD1 covers 11 bases. Trimming cost V 3 bases and J 9 bases; bases outside gene matches: 13. Germline lookup yields CDR1 LNHNV and CDR2 YYDKDF (reference sequence). The CDR3 totals 17 residues. DNA for the CDR3: TGTGCCACCAGCAGGGGCACCGGGACAGGGGGTAGGGGTGAGCAGTTCTTC. Its protein is CATSRGTGTGGRGEQFF.

This clone was counted once. V and J are TRBV2 and TRBJ2-7, with 7 bases identical to TRBD1. CDR1 and CDR2 (germline): SNHLY, FYNNEI. This CDR3 has 14 amino acids. The V gene end was trimmed by 4 bases and the J gene end by 4 bases; junction bases not matched to a gene: 7. The CDR3 protein is CASSGDRPIYEQYF. The CDR3, as DNA: TGTGCCAGCAGTGGGGACAGACCTATTTACGAGCAGTACTTC.

In nucleotides, the CDR3 is TGTGCCAGCAGCTCGAGTGGGGCCAGGAAATATAGCACTGAAGCTTTCTTT. It translates to CASSSSGARKYSTEAFF. The chain is built from TRBV11-3 and TRBJ1-1; weak D call: TRBD1 (5 bases). This CDR3 region has 17 residues. Trimming removed 4 bases at V and 4 bases at J, with 22 bases between. Germline CDR1 reads SGHNT; CDR2 reads YENEEA. The full variable domain, completed using reference TRBV11-3 and TRBJ1-1, is EAGVVQSPRYKIIEKKQPVAFWCNPISGHNTLYWYLQNLGQGPELLIRYENEEAVDDSQLPKDRFSAERLKGVDSTLKIQPAELGDSAVYLCASSSSGARKYSTEAFFGQGTRLTVV.